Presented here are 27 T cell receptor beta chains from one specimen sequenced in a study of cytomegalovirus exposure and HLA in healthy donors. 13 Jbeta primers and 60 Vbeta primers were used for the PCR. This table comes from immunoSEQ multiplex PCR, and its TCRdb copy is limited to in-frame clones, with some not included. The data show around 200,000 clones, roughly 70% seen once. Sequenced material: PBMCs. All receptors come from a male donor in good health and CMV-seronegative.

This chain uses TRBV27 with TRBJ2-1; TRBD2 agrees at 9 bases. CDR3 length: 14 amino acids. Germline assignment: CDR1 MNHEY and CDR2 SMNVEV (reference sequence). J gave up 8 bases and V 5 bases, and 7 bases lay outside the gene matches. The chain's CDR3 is CASSRGREVDEQFF. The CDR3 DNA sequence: TGTGCCAGCAGTCGCGGGAGGGAGGTCGATGAGCAGTTCTTC.

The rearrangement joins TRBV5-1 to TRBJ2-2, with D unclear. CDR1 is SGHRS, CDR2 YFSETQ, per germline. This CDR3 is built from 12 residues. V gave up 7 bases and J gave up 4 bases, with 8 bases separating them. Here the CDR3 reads CASCPFTGELFF. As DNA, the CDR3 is TGCGCCAGCTGTCCCTTCACCGGGGAGCTGTTTTTT.

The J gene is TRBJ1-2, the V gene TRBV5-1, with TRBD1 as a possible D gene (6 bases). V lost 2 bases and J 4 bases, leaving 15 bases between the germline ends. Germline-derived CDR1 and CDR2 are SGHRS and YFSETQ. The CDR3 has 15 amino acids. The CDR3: CASSLNSDRRYGYTF. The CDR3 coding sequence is TGCGCCAGCAGCTTAAATTCTGACAGGCGCTATGGCTACACCTTC.

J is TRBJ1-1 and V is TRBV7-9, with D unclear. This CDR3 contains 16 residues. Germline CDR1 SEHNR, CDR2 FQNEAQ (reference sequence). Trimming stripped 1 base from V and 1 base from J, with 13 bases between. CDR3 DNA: TGTGCCAGCAGCTTAGTAATGGGCACACCGAACACTGAAGCTTTCTTT. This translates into CASSLVMGTPNTEAFF.

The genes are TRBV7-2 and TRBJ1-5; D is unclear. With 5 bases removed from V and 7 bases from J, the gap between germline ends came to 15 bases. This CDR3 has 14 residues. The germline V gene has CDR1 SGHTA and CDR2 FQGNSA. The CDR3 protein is CASSPAVARQPQHF. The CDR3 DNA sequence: TGTGCCAGCAGCCCCGCGGTGGCACGCCAGCCCCAGCATTTT.

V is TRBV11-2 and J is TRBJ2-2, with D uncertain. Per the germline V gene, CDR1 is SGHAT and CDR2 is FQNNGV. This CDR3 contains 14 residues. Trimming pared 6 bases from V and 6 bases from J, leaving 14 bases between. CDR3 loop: CASRVASRPGELFF. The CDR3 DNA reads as TGTGCCAGCAGGGTGGCGTCTAGGCCCGGGGAGCTGTTTTTT.

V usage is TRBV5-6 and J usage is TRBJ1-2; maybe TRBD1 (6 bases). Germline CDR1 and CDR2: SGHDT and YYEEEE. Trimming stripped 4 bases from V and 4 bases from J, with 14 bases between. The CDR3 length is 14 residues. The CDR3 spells CASSPHRDLYGYTF. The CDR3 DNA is TGTGCCAGCAGCCCCCACAGGGACCTCTATGGCTACACCTTC.

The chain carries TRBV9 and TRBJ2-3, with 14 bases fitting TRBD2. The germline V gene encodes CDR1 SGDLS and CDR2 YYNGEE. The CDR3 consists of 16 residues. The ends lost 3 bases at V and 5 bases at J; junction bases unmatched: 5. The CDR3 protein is CASSEPGLAGVDTQYF. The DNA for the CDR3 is TGTGCCAGCAGCGAACCGGGACTAGCGGGAGTAGATACGCAGTATTTT.

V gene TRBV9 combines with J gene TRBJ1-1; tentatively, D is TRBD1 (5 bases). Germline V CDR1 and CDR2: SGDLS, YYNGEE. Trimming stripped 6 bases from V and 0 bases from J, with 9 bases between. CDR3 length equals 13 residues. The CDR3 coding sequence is TGTGCCAGCAAAAAGGGGTTGAACACTGAAGCTTTCTTT. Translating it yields CASKKGLNTEAFF.

The CDR3 region is CASSLFGQGNQPQHF. The CDR3 region has the DNA TGTGCCAGCAGTTTATTCGGCCAGGGGAATCAGCCCCAGCATTTT. The V and J genes are TRBV28 and TRBJ1-5; TRBD1 is a possible D gene (6 bases). V shed 1 base and J shed 4 bases, with 11 bases lying between them. The CDR3 is 15 residues long. The V gene's germline CDR1 is MDHEN and CDR2 SYDVKM.

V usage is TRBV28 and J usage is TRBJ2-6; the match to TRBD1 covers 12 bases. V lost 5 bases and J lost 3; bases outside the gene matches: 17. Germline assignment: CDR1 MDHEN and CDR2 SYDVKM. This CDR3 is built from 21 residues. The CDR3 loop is CASSRWIVLGQGAVGANVLTF. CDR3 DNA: TGTGCCAGCAGTCGCTGGATAGTCTTGGGACAGGGGGCGGTTGGGGCCAACGTCCTGACTTTC.

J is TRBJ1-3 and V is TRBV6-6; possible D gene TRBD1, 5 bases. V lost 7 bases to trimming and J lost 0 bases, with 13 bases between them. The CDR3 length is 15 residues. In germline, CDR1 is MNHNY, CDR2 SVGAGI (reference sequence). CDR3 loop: CASTPPGNSGNTIYF. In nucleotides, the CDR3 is TGTGCCAGCACCCCCCCAGGGAACTCTGGAAACACCATATATTTT.

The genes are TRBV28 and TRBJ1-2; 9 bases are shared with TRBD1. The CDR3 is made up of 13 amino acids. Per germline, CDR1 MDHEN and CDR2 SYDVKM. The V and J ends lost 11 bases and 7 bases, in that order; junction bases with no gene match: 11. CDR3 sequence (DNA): TGTGCCTCCTCCACAGGGGGCGGGTTTGGCTACACCTTC. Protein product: CASSTGGGFGYTF.

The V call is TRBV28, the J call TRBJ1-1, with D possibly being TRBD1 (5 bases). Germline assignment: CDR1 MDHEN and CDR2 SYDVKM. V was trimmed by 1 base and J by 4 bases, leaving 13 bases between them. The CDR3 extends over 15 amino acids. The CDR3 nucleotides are TGTGCCAGCAGTTTATTCGGGCAGGGTCTCACTGAAGCTTTCTTT. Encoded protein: CASSLFGQGLTEAFF.

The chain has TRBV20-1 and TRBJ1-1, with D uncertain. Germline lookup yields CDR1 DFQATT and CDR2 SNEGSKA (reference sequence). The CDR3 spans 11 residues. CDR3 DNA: TGCAGCAAAGGAGGAGTAGCCCAAACTTTCTTT. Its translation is CSKGGVAQTFF.

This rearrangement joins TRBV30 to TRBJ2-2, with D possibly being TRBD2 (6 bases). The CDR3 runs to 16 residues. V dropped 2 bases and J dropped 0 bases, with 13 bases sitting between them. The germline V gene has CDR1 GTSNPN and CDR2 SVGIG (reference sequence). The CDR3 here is CAWSRAGSANTGELFF. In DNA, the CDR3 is TGTGCCTGGAGTCGGGCGGGAAGCGCGAACACCGGGGAGCTGTTTTTT. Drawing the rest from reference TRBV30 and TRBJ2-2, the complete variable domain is SQTIHQWPATLVQPVGSPLSLECTVEGTSNPNLYWYRQAAGRGLQLLFYSVGIGQISSEVPQNLSASRPQDRQFILSSKKLLLSDSGFYLCAWSRAGSANTGELFFGEGSRLTVL.

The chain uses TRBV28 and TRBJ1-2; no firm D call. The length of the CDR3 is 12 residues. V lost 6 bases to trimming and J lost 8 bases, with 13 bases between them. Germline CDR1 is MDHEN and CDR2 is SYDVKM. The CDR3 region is CASSSLLLGYTF. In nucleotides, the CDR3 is TGTGCCAGCAGCTCCCTATTACTCGGCTACACCTTC.

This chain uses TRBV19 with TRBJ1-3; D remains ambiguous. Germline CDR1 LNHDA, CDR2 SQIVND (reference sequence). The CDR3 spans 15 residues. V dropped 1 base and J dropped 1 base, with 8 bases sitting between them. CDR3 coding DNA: TGTGCCAGTAGTATAGTTCAGTCGTCTGGAAACACCATATATTTT. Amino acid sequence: CASSIVQSSGNTIYF. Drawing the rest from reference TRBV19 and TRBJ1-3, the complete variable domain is DGGITQSPKYLFRKEGQNVTLSCEQNLNHDAMYWYRQDPGQGLRLIYYSQIVNDFQKGDIAEGYSVSREKKESFPLTVTSAQKNPTAFYLCASSIVQSSGNTIYFGEGSWLTVV.

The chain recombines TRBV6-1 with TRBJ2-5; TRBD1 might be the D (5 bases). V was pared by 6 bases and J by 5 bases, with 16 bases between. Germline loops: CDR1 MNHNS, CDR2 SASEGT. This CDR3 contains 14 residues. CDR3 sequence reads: CASRWGQIGETQYF. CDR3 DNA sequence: TGTGCCAGCAGGTGGGGCCAAATAGGGGAGACCCAGTACTTC.

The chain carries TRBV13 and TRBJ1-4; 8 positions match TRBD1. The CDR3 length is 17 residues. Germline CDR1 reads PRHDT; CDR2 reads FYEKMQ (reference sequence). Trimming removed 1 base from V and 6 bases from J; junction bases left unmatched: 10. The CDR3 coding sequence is TGTGCCAGCAGCTTAGTCCCAACCAGGGGGCGCGATGAAAAACTGTTTTTT. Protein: CASSLVPTRGRDEKLFF. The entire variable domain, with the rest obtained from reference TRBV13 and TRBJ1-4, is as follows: AAGVIQSPRHLIKEKRETATLKCYPIPRHDTVYWYQQGPGQDPQFLISFYEKMQSDKGSIPDRFSAQQFSDYHSELNMSSLELGDSALYFCASSLVPTRGRDEKLFFGSGTQLSVL.

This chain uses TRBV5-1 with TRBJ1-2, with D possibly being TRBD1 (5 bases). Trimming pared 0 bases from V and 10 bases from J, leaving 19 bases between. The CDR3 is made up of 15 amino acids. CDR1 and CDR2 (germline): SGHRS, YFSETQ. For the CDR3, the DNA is TGCGCCAGCAGCTTGGCAAGCAGGGAGGTCCCCGTCTACACCTTC. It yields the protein CASSLASREVPVYTF.

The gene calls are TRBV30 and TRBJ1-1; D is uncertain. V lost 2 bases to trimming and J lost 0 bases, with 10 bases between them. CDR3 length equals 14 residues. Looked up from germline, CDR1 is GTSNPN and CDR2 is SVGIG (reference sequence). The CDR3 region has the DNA TGTGCCTGGAGTATAACTGCTATGAACACTGAAGCTTTCTTT. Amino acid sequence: CAWSITAMNTEAFF.

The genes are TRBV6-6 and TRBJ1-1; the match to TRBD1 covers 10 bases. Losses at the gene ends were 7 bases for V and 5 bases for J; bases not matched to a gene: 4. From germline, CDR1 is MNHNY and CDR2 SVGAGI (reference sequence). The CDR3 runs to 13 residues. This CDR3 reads CASTRTGGTEAFF. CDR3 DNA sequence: TGTGCCAGCACCAGGACAGGGGGGACTGAAGCTTTCTTT.

The CDR3 region is CASSFPHRGPYEQYF. As DNA, the CDR3 is TGTGCCAGCAGCTTTCCCCACAGGGGACCCTACGAGCAGTACTTC. This chain joins TRBV12-1 and TRBJ2-5; whether TRBD1, the table's D call, matches the DNA was not checked. Matching the DNA end better, TRBJ2-7 makes the J call doubtful. TRBV12-1 is reported as a pseudogene. The CDR3 runs to 15 residues.

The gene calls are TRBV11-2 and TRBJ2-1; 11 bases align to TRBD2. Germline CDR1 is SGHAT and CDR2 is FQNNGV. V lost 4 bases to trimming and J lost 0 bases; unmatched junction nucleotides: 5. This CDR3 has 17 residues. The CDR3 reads CASSSPLAGGSYNEQFF. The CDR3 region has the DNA TGTGCCAGCAGCTCTCCCCTAGCGGGGGGCTCCTACAATGAGCAGTTCTTC.

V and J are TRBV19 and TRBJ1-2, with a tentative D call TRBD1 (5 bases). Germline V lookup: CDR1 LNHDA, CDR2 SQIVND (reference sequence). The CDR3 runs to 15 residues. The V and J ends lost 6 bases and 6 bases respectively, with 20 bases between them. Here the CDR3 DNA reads TGTGCCAGTAGCCCTTCCGGGGCGGGGGTGGATGGCTACACCTTC. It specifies CASSPSGAGVDGYTF.

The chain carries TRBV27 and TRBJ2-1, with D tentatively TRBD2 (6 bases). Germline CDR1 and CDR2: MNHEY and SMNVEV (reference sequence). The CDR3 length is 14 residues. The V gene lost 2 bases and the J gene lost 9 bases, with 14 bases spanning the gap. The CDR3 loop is CASSLDSGVIEQFF. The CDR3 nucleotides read TGTGCCAGCAGTTTAGATTCGGGGGTGATTGAGCAGTTCTTC.